A single sample gave rise to the 19 T cell receptor beta chains below, sequenced in a study of CD8 T cells in ankylosing spondylitis. One entry per CDR3 protein results from TCRdb running MiXCR on the 5' RACE reads. The table includes a few hundred thousand distinct CDR3 sequences, about 10% detected once. Source material: blood, either unsorted or a sorted T cell fraction (not recorded which). All receptors derive from a male donor with ankylosing spondylitis or in good health (not recorded which).

This clonotype is judged medium-sized. V usage is TRBV5-1 and J usage is TRBJ2-2; TRBD2 agrees at 12 bases. Germline CDR1 SGHRS, CDR2 YFSETQ. This CDR3 is 19 amino acids long. The V gene end was trimmed by 3 bases and the J gene end by 3 bases; junction bases not matched to a gene: 12. The CDR3 DNA follows: TGCGCCAGCAGCTCCCGGTTTGGACTAGCGGGACACTACACCGGGGAGCTGTTTTTT. Translated, it gives CASSSRFGLAGHYTGELFF.

Ten or more counts support this clonotype. The chain couples TRBV6-4 to TRBJ2-1; tentatively, D is TRBD1 (6 bases). Germline loops: CDR1 MRHNA, CDR2 SNTAGT. V was cut by 2 bases and J by 1 base, with 9 bases left in between. The CDR3 is made up of 15 amino acids. The CDR3: CASSDQGGSYNEQFF. The CDR3 DNA is TGTGCCAGCAGTGACCAAGGGGGTTCCTACAATGAGCAGTTCTTC.

This clonotype was detected many times. The CDR3 loop is CSARRGQAPYEQYF. In nucleotides, the CDR3 is TGCAGTGCTAGAAGGGGACAGGCCCCCTACGAGCAGTACTTC. The chain recombines TRBV20-1 with TRBJ2-7, with 8 bases identical to TRBD1. The CDR3 totals 14 residues. Looked up from germline, CDR1 is DFQATT and CDR2 is SNEGSKA (reference sequence). V lost 2 bases to trimming and J lost 2 bases; unmatched junction nucleotides: 5.

This clonotype was seen once. The genes are TRBV28 and TRBJ2-7; the match to TRBD2 covers 10 bases. CDR3 length: 17 amino acids. J was trimmed by 2 bases and V by 3 bases; bases with no gene match: 10. From germline, CDR1 is MDHEN and CDR2 SYDVKM. The CDR3 protein is CASSLGTSEIFAYEQYF. The DNA of the CDR3 is TGTGCCAGCAGTTTGGGGACTAGCGAAATCTTTGCCTACGAGCAGTACTTC.

This clonotype was seen repeatedly, ten times or more. CDR3 sequence reads: CASTTRAGRQYF. As DNA, the CDR3 is TGTGCCAGCACCACCCGGGCCGGCAGGCAGTACTTC. This sequence joins TRBV12-3 or TRBV12-4 and TRBJ2-4; D is unclear. Trimming stripped 7 bases from V and 13 bases from J, with 17 bases between. This CDR3 is built from 12 residues.

Many counts were recorded for this clonotype. This chain joins TRBV6-5 and TRBJ1-2; D gene ambiguous. This CDR3 has 13 residues. V shed 4 bases and J shed 7 bases, with 13 bases lying between them. Germline CDR1 reads MNHEY; CDR2 reads SVGAGI. CDR3 nucleotide sequence: TGTGCCAGCAGTTCAGCCCCCGGCGGTGGCTACACCTTC. Translating it yields CASSSAPGGGYTF.

The table lists this clonotype with a few counts. V is TRBV5-1 and J is TRBJ2-5; the D gene is possibly TRBD2 (6 bases). Trimming took off 7 bases at V and 9 bases at J, with 13 bases between the two ends. Germline CDR1 SGHRS, CDR2 YFSETQ. CDR3 length equals 11 residues. CDR3 residues: CASAEGVAQYF. In DNA, the CDR3 is TGCGCCAGCGCGGAGGGAGTGGCCCAGTACTTC.

V gene TRBV29-1 combines with J gene TRBJ2-5, with 8 nucleotides matching TRBD1. CDR3 length equals 12 residues. Germline V gene lookup returns CDR1 SQVTM and CDR2 ANQGSEA. V lost 5 bases to trimming and J lost 2 bases; unmatched junction nucleotides: 1. The CDR3 is CSVNRGQETQYF. In nucleotides, the CDR3 is TGCAGCGTTAACAGGGGGCAAGAGACCCAGTACTTC.

The V and J genes are TRBV21-1 and TRBJ2-3; whether TRBD1, the table's D call, matches the DNA was not checked. TRBV21-1 is a pseudogene. The CDR3 is 15 amino acids. In nucleotides, the CDR3 is TGTGCCAGCACCAACCGGGACAGGGCCCCAGATACGCAGTATTTT. As protein: CASTNRDRAPDTQYF.

The chain couples TRBV2 to TRBJ2-2; no reliable D call. Trimming took 0 bases from V and 6 from J, leaving 14 bases between them. Germline V gene lookup returns CDR1 SNHLY and CDR2 FYNNEI. There are 16 residues in the CDR3. DNA for the CDR3: TGTGCCAGCAGTGAAGCGCTTCGGCTTGAAGCCGGGGAGCTGTTTTTT. Translating it yields CASSEALRLEAGELFF.

Details on this clonotype: A read error may be the cause here, since a much bigger clone is one base away. This chain joins TRBV5-1 and TRBJ1-2; perhaps TRBD1 as D (6 bases). There are 15 residues in the CDR3. Germline V gene data show CDR1 as SGHRS and CDR2 as YFSETQ. The CDR3 loop is CANSAGWGANYGYTF. In nucleotides, the CDR3 is TGCGCCAACAGCGCCGGATGGGGGGCCAACTATGGCTACACCTTC.

This clonotype showed up many times. The V call is TRBV10-3, the J call TRBJ1-1; 7 positions match TRBD1. In germline, CDR1 is ENHRY, CDR2 SYGVKD. J was trimmed by 0 bases and V by 11 bases; bases with no gene match: 6. The CDR3 is made up of 13 amino acids. In nucleotides, the CDR3 is TGTGCCTCAGGGGGATTCATGAACACTGAAGCTTTCTTT. It is translated as CASGGFMNTEAFF.

This clonotype was counted at least ten times. The chain recombines TRBV20-1 with TRBJ2-6; D uncertain. Trimming left V 4 bases short and J 2 bases short, with 6 bases between. From germline, CDR1 is DFQATT and CDR2 SNEGSKA (reference sequence). This CDR3 contains 13 residues. The CDR3 DNA reads as TGCAGTGCTAACCCAACTGGGGCCAACGTCCTGACTTTC. Amino acids: CSANPTGANVLTF.

This clonotype came up many times. The chain joins TRBV29-1 to TRBJ2-3; no firm D call. CDR1 SQVTM and CDR2 ANQGSEA come from the germline V gene. The CDR3 covers 13 residues. V lost 6 bases and J 5 bases, leaving 15 bases between the germline ends. The CDR3 here is CSVDPISGDTQYF. The CDR3 DNA follows: TGCAGCGTAGACCCTATATCCGGAGATACGCAGTATTTT.

This clonotype was recorded at least ten times. The CDR3 DNA reads TGCGCCAGCAGCCAGGCGGGGGGGCTTCCTCCGCAGTATTTT. Its translation: CASSQAGGLPPQYF. The chain couples TRBV4-1 to TRBJ2-3, with TRBD2 identical over 9 bases. This CDR3 is 14 amino acids long. Germline V gene lookup returns CDR1 MGHRA and CDR2 YSYEKL. The V gene end was trimmed by 3 bases and the J gene end by 10 bases; junction bases not matched to a gene: 8.

This clonotype was picked up a small number of times. The genes are TRBV14 and TRBJ2-2; D ambiguous. Trimming stripped 4 bases from V and 7 bases from J, with 13 bases between. CDR1 is SGHDN and CDR2 is FVKESK in the germline V gene. The CDR3 covers 14 residues. CDR3 coding DNA: TGTGCCAGCAGCCCTCTTGGGTTTCGCGGGGAGCTGTTTTTT. Translating gives CASSPLGFRGELFF.

This clonotype was recorded many times. This chain links TRBV29-1 with TRBJ2-7; D is undetermined. The CDR3 totals 15 residues. Germline lookup yields CDR1 SQVTM and CDR2 ANQGSEA. With 4 bases removed from V and 2 bases from J, the gap between germline ends came to 18 bases. The CDR3 loop reads CSVVFHNSATYEQYF. The CDR3 coding sequence is TGCAGCGTTGTATTTCATAACAGCGCAACCTACGAGCAGTACTTC.

This chain joins TRBV4-1 and TRBJ2-7; 9 bases map to TRBD2. This CDR3 contains 15 residues. Germline-derived CDR1 and CDR2 are MGHRA and YSYEKL. The junction had 9 bases not matched to a gene; V was cut back by 4 bases and J by 5 bases. CDR3 bases: TGCGCCAGCAGCCCACTGGGACTAGCCATTGACGAGCAGTACTTC. Protein product: CASSPLGLAIDEQYF.

This clonotype has at least ten counts. The chain combines TRBV5-1 with TRBJ2-1; no clear D. From germline, CDR1 is SGHRS and CDR2 YFSETQ. V lost 4 bases and J lost 0, with 14 bases in between. The CDR3 loop spans 16 amino acids. CDR3 amino acids: CASSPADRSSYNEQFF. In DNA form, the CDR3 reads TGCGCCAGCAGCCCCGCGGATCGGAGCTCCTACAATGAGCAGTTCTTC.